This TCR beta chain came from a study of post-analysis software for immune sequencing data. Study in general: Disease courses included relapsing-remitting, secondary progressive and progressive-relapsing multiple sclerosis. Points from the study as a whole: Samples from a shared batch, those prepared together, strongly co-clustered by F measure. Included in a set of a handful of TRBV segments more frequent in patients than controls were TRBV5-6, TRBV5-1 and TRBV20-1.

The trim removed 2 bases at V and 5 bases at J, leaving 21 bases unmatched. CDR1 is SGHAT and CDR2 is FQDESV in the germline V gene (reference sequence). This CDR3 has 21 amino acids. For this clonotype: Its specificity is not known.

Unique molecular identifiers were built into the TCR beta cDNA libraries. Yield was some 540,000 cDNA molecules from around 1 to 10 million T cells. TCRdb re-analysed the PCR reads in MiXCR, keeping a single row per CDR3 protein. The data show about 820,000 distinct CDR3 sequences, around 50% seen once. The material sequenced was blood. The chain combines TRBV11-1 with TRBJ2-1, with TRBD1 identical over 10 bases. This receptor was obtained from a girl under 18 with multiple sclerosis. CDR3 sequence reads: CASSLRLRTGGRVRYDNEQFF. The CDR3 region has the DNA TGTGCCAGCAGCTTACGCCTTCGGACAGGGGGTCGAGTGCGCTACGACAATGAGCAGTTCTTC.